This T cell receptor beta chain was recovered during a study of T-cell reconstitution after alpha-beta-depleted transplantation in children. Study-level results: Several hundred expanded graft clones reportedly were the source of alpha-beta T cells about two months after transplant.

This CDR3 has 15 amino acids. Germline CDR1 reads MNHEY; CDR2 reads SVGAGI. The V end lost 4 bases, the J end lost 3 bases, and 15 bases lay between the germline ends. This clonotype showed up just a few times. Its antigen remains unidentified. The TCRbeta library was prepared with unique molecular identifiers. MiXCR was run by TCRdb on the PCR reads, yielding one entry per CDR3 protein. Altogether about a million distinct CDR3 sequences are present, 25% to 35% being singletons, with the ten largest covering over 25%. The source was PBMCs, mostly from graft donor cells, collected 360 days after TCRalphabeta/CD19-depleted stem cell transplant. The TCR comes from a boy less than two years old who had a stem cell transplant for SCID, so the T cells may come from the graft donor. V and J are TRBV6-5 and TRBJ2-5, with D possibly TRBD2 on 6 matching bases. In DNA form, the CDR3 reads TGTGCCAGCAGTTCCACGGACTGGGGGGAAGAGACCCAGTACTTC. Protein: CASSSTDWGEETQYF.